These 3 T cell receptor beta chains originate from one sample sequenced in a study of persistence of HIV-infected CD4 T cells. These receptors have no identified antigens. Cells were stimulated with CMV-infected fibroblast lysates at 8.5 to 10 ug/mL. Responding CD4+ T cells were sorted by upregulation of both CD40 ligand and CD69. The libraries were made with immunoSEQ version 4 in survey mode. The data were produced by immunoSEQ multiplex PCR, yet TCRdb's version contains in-frame clones alone and is incomplete. The sample contains 15,000 to 20,000 clones, 75% to 80% of which appear only once. Here the sequenced sample was CD4+ T cells sorted from PBMCs after approximately 19-hour stimulation, taken from a patient who received antiretroviral therapy. These receptors were collected from an adult man with HIV who was CMV-seropositive.

The chain employs TRBV29-1 and TRBJ1-1; D not resolved. V was cut by 6 bases and J by 6 bases, with 11 bases left in between. This CDR3 region has 11 residues. CDR1 and CDR2 from the germline V gene are SQVTM and ANQGSEA. CDR3 bases: TGCAGCGTGGCCCAGACGGCTGAAGCTTTCTTT. Its protein is CSVAQTAEAFF.

The table lists this clone with a count of one. V is TRBV7-9 and J is TRBJ1-2; a possible D gene is TRBD1 (5 bases). This CDR3 region has 13 residues. V was cut by 1 base and J by 7 bases, with 10 bases left in between. The germline CDR1 and CDR2 sequences are SEHNR and FQNEAQ (reference sequence). CDR3: CASSLESGGGYTF. The CDR3 nucleotides are TGTGCCAGCAGCTTAGAGTCGGGGGGTGGCTACACCTTC.

The rearrangement links TRBV30 to TRBJ2-2; D is uncertain. CDR3 length equals 12 residues. Trimming stripped 2 bases from V and 6 bases from J, with 7 bases between. Germline CDR1 is GTSNPN and CDR2 is SVGIG (reference sequence). CDR3 coding DNA: TGTGCCTGGAGTTTGTCTTCCGGGGAGCTGTTTTTT. Translation gives CAWSLSSGELFF.